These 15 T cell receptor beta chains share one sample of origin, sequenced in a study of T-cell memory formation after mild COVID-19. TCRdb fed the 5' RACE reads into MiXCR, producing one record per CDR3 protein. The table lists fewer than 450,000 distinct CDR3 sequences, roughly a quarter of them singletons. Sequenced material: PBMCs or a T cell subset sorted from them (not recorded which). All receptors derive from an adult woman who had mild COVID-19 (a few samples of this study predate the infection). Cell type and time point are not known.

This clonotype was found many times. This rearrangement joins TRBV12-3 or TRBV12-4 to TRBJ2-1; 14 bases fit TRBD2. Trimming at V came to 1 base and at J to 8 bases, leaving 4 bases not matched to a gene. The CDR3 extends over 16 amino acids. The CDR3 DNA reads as TGTGCCAGCAGTTTAGGGACTAGCGGGGGGTATCATGAGCAGTTCTTC. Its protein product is CASSLGTSGGYHEQFF.

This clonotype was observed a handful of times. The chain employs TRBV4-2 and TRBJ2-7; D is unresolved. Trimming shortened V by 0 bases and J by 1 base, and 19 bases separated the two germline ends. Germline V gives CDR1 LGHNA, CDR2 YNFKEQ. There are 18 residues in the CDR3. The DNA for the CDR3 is TGTGCCAGCAGCCAAGATCCGGGCCTCACGAGAAGGTCCTACGAGCAGTACTTC. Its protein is CASSQDPGLTRRSYEQYF.

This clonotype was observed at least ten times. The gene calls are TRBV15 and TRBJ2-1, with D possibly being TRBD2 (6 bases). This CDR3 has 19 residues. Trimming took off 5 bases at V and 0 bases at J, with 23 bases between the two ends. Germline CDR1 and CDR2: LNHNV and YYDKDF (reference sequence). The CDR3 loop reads CATSGEVLSGPSSYNEQFF. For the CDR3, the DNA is TGTGCCACCAGCGGGGAGGTCTTGAGCGGACCAAGCTCCTACAATGAGCAGTTCTTC.

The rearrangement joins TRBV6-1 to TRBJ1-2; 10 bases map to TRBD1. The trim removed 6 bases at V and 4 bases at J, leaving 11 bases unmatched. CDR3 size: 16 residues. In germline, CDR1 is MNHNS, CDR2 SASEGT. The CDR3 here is CASSDDRGRRGYGYTF. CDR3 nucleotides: TGTGCCAGCAGCGACGACAGGGGGCGTCGGGGCTATGGCTACACCTTC.

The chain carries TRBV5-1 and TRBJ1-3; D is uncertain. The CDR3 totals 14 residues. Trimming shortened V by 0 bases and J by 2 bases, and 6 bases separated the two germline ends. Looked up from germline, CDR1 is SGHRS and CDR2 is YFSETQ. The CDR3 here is CASSLGDPGNTIYF. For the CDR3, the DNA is TGCGCCAGCAGCTTGGGAGATCCTGGAAACACCATATATTTT.

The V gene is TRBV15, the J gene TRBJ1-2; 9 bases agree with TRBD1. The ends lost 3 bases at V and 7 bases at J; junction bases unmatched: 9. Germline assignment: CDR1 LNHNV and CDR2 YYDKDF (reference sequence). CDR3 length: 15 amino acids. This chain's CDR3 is CATSRSLQGAGGYTF. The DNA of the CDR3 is TGTGCCACCAGCAGGAGTTTACAGGGGGCTGGTGGCTACACCTTC.

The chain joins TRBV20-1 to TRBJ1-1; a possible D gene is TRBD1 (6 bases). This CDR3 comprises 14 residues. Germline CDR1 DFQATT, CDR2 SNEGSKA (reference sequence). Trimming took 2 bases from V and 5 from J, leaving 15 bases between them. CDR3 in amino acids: CSARNGGGRTEAFF. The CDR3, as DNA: TGCAGTGCTAGAAACGGGGGGGGCCGGACTGAAGCTTTCTTT.

In DNA, the CDR3 is TGTGCCAGCAGCTGGGGACAGGGGGCTGGACTCGGCTACACCTTC. The encoded protein is CASSWGQGAGLGYTF. The chain has TRBV7-9 and TRBJ1-2; TRBD1 matches at 12 bases. CDR1 and CDR2 (germline): SEHNR, FQNEAQ (reference sequence). The CDR3 sequence is 15 residues long. J lost 8 bases, V lost 4 bases, and 8 bases had no gene match.

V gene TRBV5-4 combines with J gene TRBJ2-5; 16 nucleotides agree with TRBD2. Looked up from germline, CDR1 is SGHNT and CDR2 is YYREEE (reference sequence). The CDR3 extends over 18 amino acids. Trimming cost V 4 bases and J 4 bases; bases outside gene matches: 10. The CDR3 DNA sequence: TGTGCCAGCAGCCTCGGGACTAGCGGGGGGGCTTCTTCAGAGACCCAGTACTTC. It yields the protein CASSLGTSGGASSETQYF.

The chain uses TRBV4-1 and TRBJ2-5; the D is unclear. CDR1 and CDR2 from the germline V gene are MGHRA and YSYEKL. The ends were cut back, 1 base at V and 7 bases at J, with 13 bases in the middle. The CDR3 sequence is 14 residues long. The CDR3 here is CASSQVMGMGTQYF. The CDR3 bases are TGCGCCAGCAGCCAAGTCATGGGGATGGGGACCCAGTACTTC.

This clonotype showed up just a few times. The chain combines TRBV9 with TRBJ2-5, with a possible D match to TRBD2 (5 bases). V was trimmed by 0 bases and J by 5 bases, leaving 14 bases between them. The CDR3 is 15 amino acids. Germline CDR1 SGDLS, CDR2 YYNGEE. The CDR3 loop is CASSVAGGLVETQYF. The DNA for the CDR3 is TGTGCCAGCAGCGTAGCGGGTGGACTGGTGGAGACCCAGTACTTC. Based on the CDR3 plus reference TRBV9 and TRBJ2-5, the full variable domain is DSGVTQTPKHLITATGQRVTLRCSPRSGDLSVYWYQQSLDQGLQFLIQYYNGEERAKGNILERFSAQQFPDLHSELNLSSLELGDSALYFCASSVAGGLVETQYFGPGTRLLVL.

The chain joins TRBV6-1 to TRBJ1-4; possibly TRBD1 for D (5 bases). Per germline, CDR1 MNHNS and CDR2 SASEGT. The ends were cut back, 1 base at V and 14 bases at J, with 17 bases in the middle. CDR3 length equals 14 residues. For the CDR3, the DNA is TGTGCCAGCAGTGAAGGCGGGACTATCGACCGGCTGTTTTTT. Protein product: CASSEGGTIDRLFF.

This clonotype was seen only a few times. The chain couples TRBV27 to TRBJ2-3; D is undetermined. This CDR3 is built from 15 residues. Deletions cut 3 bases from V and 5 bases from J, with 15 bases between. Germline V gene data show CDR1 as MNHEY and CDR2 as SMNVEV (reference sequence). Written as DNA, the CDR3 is TGTGCCAGCAGTTTGGGCCCGGTACAACTAGATACGCAGTATTTT. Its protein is CASSLGPVQLDTQYF.

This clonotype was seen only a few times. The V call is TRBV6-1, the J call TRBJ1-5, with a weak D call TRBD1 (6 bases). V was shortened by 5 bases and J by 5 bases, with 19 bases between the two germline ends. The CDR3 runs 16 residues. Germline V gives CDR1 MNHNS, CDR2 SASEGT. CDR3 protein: CASSPFRGRPDQPQHF. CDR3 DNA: TGTGCCAGCAGTCCATTCAGGGGACGGCCTGATCAGCCCCAGCATTTT.

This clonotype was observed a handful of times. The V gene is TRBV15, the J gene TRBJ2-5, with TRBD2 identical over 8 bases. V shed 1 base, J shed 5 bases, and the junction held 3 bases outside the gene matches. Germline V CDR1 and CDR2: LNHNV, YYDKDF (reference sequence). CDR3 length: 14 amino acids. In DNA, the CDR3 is TGTGCCACCAGCAGAGCGAAGCGGGAGGAGACCCAGTACTTC. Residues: CATSRAKREETQYF.